A few counts support the clone carrying this TCR beta chain. The antigen remains undetermined. The data were taken from a study of CD8+ T cells in alopecia areata. Study outcomes and limitations: Tofacitinib produced a significant decrease in scalp clonality and in expanded CD8+ clones among the top 100. When scalp samples are sequenced, resident alphabeta T cells of normal skin are also captured.

There are 12 residues in the CDR3. Trimming took off 4 bases at V and 4 bases at J, with 8 bases between the two ends. Per the germline V gene, CDR1 is SQVTM and CDR2 is ANQGSEA. cDNA serving as the sequencing template came from extracted, reverse transcribed RNA. TCRdb's table, derived via immunoSEQ multiplex PCR, lists solely in-frame clones and lacks some. Seen here are about 160,000 clones, about two thirds observed once, and the top ten hold 0.7% to 1%. Treatment meaning: oral pan-JAK inhibitor, 5-10 mg twice daily. The study team obtained lesional scalp punch biopsies and peripheral blood from alopecia areata patients. Sorting of CD4+ and CD8+ T cells was performed on PBMCs.

The sequence was collected from a human donor with alopecia areata. J is TRBJ2-1 and V is TRBV29-1; perhaps D is TRBD1 or TRBD2 (5 bases each). The sample in question was CD4+ T cells sorted from blood, obtained at week 4, from a patient treated with tofacitinib. The CDR3 nucleotides read TGCAGCGTTGGGGGGTTGTACAATGAGCAGTTCTTC. It codes for CSVGGLYNEQFF.